Listed below are T cell receptor beta chains from one sample, sequenced in a study of blood T cell repertoires in COVID-19. TCRdb's table, derived via immunoSEQ multiplex PCR, lists solely in-frame clones and lacks some. This sample has 85,000 to 95,000 clones, with around 88% found just once. The sequenced material came from peripheral blood. These receptors were collected from a human donor in a cohort sampled during active COVID-19. Both conserved end residues are part of each CDR3. A D gene is named only where the DNA matches it firmly. For some rows the clone size is stated as once, few or many, or as a class when expanded; others skip it.

-,TRBD2,TRBJ2-1,TRBV7-3,TGTGCCAGCAGCTTGGGGCTAGCGGGATCCGGTGAGCAGTTCTTC,CASSLGLAGSGEQFF
-,-,TRBJ2-1,TRBV9,TGTGCCAGCAGCGTAGTGGGGGGTTCCTACAATGAGCAGTTCTTC,CASSVVGGSYNEQFF
-,-,TRBJ1-5,TRBV21-1,TGTGCCAGCAGCAAAATAGAGGATAGCAATCAGCCCCAGCATTTT,CASSKIEDSNQPQHF
-,TRBD1,TRBJ1-4,TRBV7-2,TGTGCCAGCAGCCCCCCGACAGGGGGCTCTCCAAAACTGTTTTTT,CASSPPTGGSPKLFF
-,-,TRBJ2-7,TRBV7-9,TGTGCCAGCAGCCATGACAGACCTTCATCCGAGCAGTACTTC,CASSHDRPSSEQYF
-,-,TRBJ2-3,TRBV27,TGTGCCAGCAGTTCCTGGACACTCACTAACACAGATACGCAGTATTTT,CASSSWTLTNTDTQYF
-,-,TRBJ2-7,TRBV18,TGTGCCAGCTCTACCGGGACATCTCCCTACGAGCAGTACTTC,CASSTGTSPYEQYF
-,-,TRBJ2-1,TRBV5-4,TGTGCCAGCAGCCCTGCTAGCGTTCGCAATGAGCAGTTCTTC,CASSPASVRNEQFF
-,-,TRBJ2-3,TRBV5-1,TGCGCCAGCAGACCACTTTATACGGCAGATACGCAGTATTTT,CASRPLYTADTQYF
-,-,TRBJ1-1,TRBV29-1,TGCAGCGGGATGGGACAGAACACTGAAGCTTTCTTT,CSGMGQNTEAFF
-,TRBD1,TRBJ1-4,TRBV9,TGTGCCAGCAGCGGTGGGACAGGCAGAAATGAAAAACTGTTTTTT,CASSGGTGRNEKLFF
-,TRBD1,TRBJ2-5,TRBV5-4,TGTGCCAGCAGCTATCAGGACAGGGCGGAGACCCAGTACTTC,CASSYQDRAETQYF
few,-,TRBJ1-2,TRBV19,TGTGCCAGCGCCCCTAGGGGTACAGCTAACTATGGCTACACCTTC,CASAPRGTANYGYTF
-,TRBD2,TRBJ2-1,TRBV5-1,TGCGCCAGCAGCCTACTAGCGGGGGGGACTAGTGAGCAGTTCTTC,CASSLLAGGTSEQFF